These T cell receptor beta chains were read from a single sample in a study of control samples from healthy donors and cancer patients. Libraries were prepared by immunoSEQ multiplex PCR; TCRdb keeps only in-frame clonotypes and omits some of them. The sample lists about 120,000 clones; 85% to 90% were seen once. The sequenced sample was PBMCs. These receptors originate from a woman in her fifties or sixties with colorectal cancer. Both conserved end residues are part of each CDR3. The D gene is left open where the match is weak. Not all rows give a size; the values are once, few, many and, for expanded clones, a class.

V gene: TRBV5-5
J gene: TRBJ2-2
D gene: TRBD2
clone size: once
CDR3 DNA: TGTGCCAGCAGCCGAGGACTAGCGGGAGACACCGGGGAGCTGTTTTTT
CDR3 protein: CASSRGLAGDTGELFF

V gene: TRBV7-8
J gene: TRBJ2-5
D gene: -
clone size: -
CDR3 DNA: TGTGCCAGCAGCTTAAGGGGGGCGGAGACCCAGTACTTC
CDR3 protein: CASSLRGAETQYF

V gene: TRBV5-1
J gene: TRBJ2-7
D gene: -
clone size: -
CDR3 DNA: TGCGCCAGCAGCTTGGAACAGGGCGGGCTCGAGCAGTACTTC
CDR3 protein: CASSLEQGGLEQYF

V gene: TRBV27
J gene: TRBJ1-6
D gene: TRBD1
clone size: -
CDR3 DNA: TGTGCCAGCAGTTTGGGACAGGCATTAGCTTATAATTCACCCCTCCACTTT
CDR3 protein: CASSLGQALAYNSPLHF

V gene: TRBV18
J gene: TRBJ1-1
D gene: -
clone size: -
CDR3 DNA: TGTGCCAGCTCACCACAGGATCTTGAAGCTTTCTTT
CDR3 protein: CASSPQDLEAFF

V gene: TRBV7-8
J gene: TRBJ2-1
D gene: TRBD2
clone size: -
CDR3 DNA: TGTGCCAGCAGCGTCGGACTAGCGGGGGGAACTTCCAGGGACAATGAGCAGTTCTTC
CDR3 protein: CASSVGLAGGTSRDNEQFF

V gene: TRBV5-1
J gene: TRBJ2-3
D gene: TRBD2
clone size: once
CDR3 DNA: TGCGCCAGCCGGGGACTAGCGGGGGGTGATACGCAGTATTTT
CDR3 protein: CASRGLAGGDTQYF

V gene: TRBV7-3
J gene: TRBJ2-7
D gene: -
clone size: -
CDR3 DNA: TGTGCCAGCAGCCCATCAGGGGAGTACGAGCAGTACTTC
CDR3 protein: CASSPSGEYEQYF

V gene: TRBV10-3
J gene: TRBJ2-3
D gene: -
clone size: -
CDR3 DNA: TGTGCCATCAGTGAGTTTAGAGGGGGCACAGATACGCAGTATTTT
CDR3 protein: CAISEFRGGTDTQYF

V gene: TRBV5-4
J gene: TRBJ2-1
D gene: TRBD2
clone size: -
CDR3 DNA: TGTGCCAGCAGCTTGGGGACTAGCGGGGGGGGCTATGAGCAGTTCTTC
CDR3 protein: CASSLGTSGGGYEQFF

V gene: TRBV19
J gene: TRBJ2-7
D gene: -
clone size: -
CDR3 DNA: TGTGCCAGTAGTAGGGGCGAAAGCTCCTACGAGCAGTACTTC
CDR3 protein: CASSRGESSYEQYF

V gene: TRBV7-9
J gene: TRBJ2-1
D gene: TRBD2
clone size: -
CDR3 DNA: TGTGCCAGCAGCTTCCTTCCCCCAGGACTAGCGGGAGGACGAGAGCAGTTCTTC
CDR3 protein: CASSFLPPGLAGGREQFF

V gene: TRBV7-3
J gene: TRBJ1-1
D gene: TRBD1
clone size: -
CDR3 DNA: TGTGCCAGCAGCCCAGGGACAGGCCCAGGGGCTTTCTTT
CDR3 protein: CASSPGTGPGAFF

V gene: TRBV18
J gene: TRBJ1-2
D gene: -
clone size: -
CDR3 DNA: TGTGCCAGCTCACCTTCTTGGCCCCCGAACTATGGCTACACCTTC
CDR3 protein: CASSPSWPPNYGYTF

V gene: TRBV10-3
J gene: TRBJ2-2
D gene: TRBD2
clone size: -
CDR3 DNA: TGTGCCATCAGTCGGGGGGAGCGGAGCACCGGGGAGCTGTTTTTT
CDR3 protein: CAISRGERSTGELFF

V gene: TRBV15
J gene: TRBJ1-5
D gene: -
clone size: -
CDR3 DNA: TGTGCCACCAGCAGACAGGGGAGCAATCAGCCCCAGCATTTT
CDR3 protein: CATSRQGSNQPQHF

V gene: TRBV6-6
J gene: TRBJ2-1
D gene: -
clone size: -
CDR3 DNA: TGTGCCAGCAGTGGGCCCGAGCAGTTCTTC
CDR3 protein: CASSGPEQFF

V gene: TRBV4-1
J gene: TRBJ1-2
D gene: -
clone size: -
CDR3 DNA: TGCGCCAGCAGCCAAGACAGGATGGCCCTTGTCGGTGGCTACACCTTC
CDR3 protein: CASSQDRMALVGGYTF

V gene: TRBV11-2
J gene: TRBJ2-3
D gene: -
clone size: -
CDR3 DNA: TGTGCCAGCAGCCCGGTACAGTCCGGGCTCGGAACAGATACGCAGTATTTT
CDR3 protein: CASSPVQSGLGTDTQYF

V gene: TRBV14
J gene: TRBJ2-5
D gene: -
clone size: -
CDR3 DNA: TGTGCCAGCAGCCAATTTGTGGGGACGCGACAAGAGACCCAGTACTTC
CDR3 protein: CASSQFVGTRQETQYF

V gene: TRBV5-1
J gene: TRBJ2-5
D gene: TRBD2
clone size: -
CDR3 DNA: TGCGCCAGCAGCCCCTCTAGCGGCCAAGGGAAGACCCAGTACTTC
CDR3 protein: CASSPSSGQGKTQYF

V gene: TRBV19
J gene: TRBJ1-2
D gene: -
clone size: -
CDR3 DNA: TGTGCCAGTAGTTTGGACCGCCTTGGGGGCTACACCTTC
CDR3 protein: CASSLDRLGGYTF

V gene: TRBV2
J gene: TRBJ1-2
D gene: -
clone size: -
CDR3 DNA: TGTGCCAGCAGTGGGGACGGCGGACTGGGCGGCTACACCTTC
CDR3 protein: CASSGDGGLGGYTF

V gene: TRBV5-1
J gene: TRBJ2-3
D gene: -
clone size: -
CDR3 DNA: TGCGCCAGCAGCTGGAGGCGGGGCGGCACAGATACGCAGTATTTT
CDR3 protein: CASSWRRGGTDTQYF

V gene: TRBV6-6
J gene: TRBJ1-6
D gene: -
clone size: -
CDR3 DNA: TGTGCCAGCAGTGAGGTGACAAATTCACCCCTCCACTTT
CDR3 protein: CASSEVTNSPLHF

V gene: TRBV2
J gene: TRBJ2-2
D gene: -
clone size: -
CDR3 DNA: TGTGCCAGCAGTGAAGACGGGTACGGGGAGCTGTTTTTT
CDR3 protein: CASSEDGYGELFF

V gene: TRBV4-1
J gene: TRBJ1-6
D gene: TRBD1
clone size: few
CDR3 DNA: TGCGCCAGCAGCCAACCTCGGGACAGAAAATCACCCCTCCACTTT
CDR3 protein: CASSQPRDRKSPLHF

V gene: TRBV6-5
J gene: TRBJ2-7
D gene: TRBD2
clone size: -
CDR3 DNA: TGTGCCAGCCACGGACTAGCGGCCCCCTACGAGCAGTACTTC
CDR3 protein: CASHGLAAPYEQYF

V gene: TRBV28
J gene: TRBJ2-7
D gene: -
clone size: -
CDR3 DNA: TGTGCCAGCAGTCCCCCGGCTTGGATCGTCGACTACGAGCAGTACTTC
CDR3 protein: CASSPPAWIVDYEQYF

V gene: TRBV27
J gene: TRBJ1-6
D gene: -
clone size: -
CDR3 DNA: TGTGCCACCGCGCCGGTCAATCCGGGTTATAATTCACCCCTCCACTTT
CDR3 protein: CATAPVNPGYNSPLHF

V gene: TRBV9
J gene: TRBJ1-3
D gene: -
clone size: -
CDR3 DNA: TGTGCCAGCAGCCTTACAGGGTTTGGAAACACCATATATTTT
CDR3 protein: CASSLTGFGNTIYF

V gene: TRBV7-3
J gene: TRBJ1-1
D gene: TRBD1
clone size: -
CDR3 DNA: TGTGCCAGCAGCGCAGACAGGGACACTGAAGCTTTCTTT
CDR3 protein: CASSADRDTEAFF